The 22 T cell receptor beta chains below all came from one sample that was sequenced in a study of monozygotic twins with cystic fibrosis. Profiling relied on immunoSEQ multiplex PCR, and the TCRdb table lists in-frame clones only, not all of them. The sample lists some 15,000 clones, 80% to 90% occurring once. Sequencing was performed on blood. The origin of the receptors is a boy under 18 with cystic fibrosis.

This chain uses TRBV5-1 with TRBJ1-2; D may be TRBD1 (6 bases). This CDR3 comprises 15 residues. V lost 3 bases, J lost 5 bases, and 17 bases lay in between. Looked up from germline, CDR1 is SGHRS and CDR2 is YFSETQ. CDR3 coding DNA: TGCGCCAGCAGCTCCGACAGGCCCAGTATGTATGGCTACACCTTC. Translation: CASSSDRPSMYGYTF.

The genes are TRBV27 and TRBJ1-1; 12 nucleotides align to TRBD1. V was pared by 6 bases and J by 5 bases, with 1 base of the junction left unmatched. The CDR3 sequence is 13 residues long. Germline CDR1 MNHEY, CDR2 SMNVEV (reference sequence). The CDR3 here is CASRGQGATEAFF. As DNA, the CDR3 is TGTGCCAGCAGGGGACAGGGGGCTACTGAAGCTTTCTTT.

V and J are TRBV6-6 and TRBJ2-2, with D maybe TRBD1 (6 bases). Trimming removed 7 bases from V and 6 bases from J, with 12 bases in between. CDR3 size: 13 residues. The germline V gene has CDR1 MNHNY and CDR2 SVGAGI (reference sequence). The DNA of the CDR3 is TGTGCCAGCATATACAGGGAGTCCGGGGAGCTGTTTTTT. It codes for CASIYRESGELFF.

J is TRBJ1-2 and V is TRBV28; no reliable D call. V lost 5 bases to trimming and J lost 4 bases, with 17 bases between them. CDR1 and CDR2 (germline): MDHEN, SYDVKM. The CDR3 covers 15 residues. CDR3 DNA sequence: TGTGCCAGCAGTCCGGGGTCCACCATTGTCTATGGCTACACCTTC. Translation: CASSPGSTIVYGYTF.

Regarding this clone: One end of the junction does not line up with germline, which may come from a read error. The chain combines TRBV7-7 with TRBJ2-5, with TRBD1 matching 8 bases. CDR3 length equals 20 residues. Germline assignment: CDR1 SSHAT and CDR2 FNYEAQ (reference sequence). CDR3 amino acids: CASSLGDTGTGIGGGETQYF. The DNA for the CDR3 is TGTGCTAGCAGCCTGGGTGACACCGGGACAGGTATTGGAGGTGGAGAGACCCAGTACTTC. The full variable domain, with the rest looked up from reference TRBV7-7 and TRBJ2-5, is GAGVSQSPRYKVTKRGQDVTLRCDPISSHATLYWYQQALGQGPEFLTYFNYEAQPDKSGLPSDRFSAERPEGSISTLTIQRTEQRDSAMYRCASSLGDTGTGIGGGETQYFGPGTRLLVL.

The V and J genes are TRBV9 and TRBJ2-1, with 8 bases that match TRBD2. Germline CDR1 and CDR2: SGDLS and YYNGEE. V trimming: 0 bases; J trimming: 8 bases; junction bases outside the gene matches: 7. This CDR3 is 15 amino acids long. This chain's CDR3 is CASSVADSRGDEQFF. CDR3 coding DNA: TGTGCCAGCAGCGTAGCCGATTCGCGGGGGGATGAGCAGTTCTTC.

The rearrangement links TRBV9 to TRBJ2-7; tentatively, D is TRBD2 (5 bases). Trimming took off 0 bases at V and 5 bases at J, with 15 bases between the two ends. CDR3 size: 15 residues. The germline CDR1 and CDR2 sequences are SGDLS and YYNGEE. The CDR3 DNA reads TGTGCCAGCAGCGTAGATGGTGCGGGTTCCCACGAGCAGTACTTC. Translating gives CASSVDGAGSHEQYF.

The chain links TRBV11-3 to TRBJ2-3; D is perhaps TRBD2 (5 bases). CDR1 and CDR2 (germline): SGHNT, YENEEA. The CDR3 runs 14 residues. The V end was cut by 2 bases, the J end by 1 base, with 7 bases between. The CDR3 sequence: CASSLSGGTDTQYF. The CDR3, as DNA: TGTGCCAGCAGCTTATCCGGGGGCACAGATACGCAGTATTTT.

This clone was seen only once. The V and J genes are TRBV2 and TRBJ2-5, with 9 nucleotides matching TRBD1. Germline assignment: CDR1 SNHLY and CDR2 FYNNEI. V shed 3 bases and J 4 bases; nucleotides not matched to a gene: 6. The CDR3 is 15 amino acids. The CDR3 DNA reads TGTGCCAGCAGTGAGTCAACAGGGGGCGGAGAGACCCAGTACTTC. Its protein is CASSESTGGGETQYF. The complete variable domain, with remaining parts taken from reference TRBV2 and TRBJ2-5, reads EPEVTQTPSHQVTQMGQEVILRCVPISNHLYFYWYRQILGQKVEFLVSFYNNEISEKSEIFDDQFSVERPDGSNFTLKIRSTKLEDSAMYFCASSESTGGGETQYFGPGTRLLVL.

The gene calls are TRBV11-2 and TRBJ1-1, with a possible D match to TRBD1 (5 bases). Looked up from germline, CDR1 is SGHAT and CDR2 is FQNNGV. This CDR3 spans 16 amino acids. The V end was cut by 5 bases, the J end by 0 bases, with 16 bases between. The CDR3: CASSLAGGSMNTEAFF. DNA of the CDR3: TGTGCCAGCAGCCTGGCGGGGGGAAGCATGAACACTGAAGCTTTCTTT.

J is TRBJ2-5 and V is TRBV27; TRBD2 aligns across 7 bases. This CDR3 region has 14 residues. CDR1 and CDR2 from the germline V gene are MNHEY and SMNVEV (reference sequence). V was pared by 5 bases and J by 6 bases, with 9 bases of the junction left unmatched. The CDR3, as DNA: TGTGCCAGCAGTGAGGTGGGGCGGGGGAAGACCCAGTACTTC. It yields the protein CASSEVGRGKTQYF.

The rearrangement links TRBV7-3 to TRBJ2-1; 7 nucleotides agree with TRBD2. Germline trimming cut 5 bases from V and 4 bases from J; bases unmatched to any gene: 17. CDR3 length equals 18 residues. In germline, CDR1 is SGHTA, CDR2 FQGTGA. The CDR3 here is CASSADSGFPGGYNEQFF. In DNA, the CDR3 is TGTGCCAGCAGCGCCGATTCGGGTTTCCCGGGGGGTTACAATGAGCAGTTCTTC.

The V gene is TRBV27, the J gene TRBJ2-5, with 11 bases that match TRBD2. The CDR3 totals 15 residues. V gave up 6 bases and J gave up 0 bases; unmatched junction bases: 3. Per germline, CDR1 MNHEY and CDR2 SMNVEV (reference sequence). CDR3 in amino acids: CASRLLAGDQETQYF. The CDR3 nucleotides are TGTGCCAGCAGACTACTAGCGGGGGACCAAGAGACCCAGTACTTC.

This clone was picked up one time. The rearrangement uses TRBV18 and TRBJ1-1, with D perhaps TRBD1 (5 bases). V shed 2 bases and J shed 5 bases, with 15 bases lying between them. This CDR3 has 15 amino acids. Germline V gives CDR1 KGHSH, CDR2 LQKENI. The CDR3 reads CASSPESGGRTEAFF. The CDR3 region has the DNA TGTGCCAGCTCACCAGAGTCGGGGGGGAGAACTGAAGCTTTCTTT.

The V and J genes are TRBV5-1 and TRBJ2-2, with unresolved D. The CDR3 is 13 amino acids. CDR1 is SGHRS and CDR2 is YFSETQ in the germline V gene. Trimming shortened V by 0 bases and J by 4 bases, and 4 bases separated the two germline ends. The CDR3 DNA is TGCGCCAGCAGCTTGGTGGTCACCGGGGAGCTGTTTTTT. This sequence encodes CASSLVVTGELFF.

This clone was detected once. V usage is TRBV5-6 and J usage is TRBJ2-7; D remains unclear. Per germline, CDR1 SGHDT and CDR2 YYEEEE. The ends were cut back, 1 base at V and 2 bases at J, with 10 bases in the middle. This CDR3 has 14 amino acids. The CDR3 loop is CASSLWLLTYEQYF. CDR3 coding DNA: TGTGCCAGCAGCTTGTGGCTATTGACCTACGAGCAGTACTTC.

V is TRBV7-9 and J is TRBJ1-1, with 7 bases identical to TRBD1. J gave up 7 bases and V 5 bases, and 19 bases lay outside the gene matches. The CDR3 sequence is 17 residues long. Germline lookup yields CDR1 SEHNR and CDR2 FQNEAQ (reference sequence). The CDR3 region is CASSPQSGATGAVEAFF. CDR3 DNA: TGTGCCAGCAGCCCGCAGTCCGGGGCAACAGGGGCGGTTGAAGCTTTCTTT.

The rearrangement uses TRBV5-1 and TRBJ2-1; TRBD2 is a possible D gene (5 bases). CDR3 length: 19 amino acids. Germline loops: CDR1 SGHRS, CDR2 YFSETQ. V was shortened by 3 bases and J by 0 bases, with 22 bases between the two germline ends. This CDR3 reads CASSSEGLRLLSSYNEQFF. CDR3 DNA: TGCGCCAGCAGCTCAGAGGGTCTGCGGTTGCTTAGCTCCTACAATGAGCAGTTCTTC.

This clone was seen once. The CDR3 DNA follows: TGTGCCAGCAGCGCGACGGGGCGGGACCAAGAGACCCAGTACTTC. It is translated as CASSATGRDQETQYF. V usage is TRBV5-4 and J usage is TRBJ2-5; tentatively, D is TRBD1 or TRBD2 (5 bases each). This CDR3 has 15 residues. Per germline, CDR1 SGHNT and CDR2 YYREEE (reference sequence). V was pared by 4 bases and J by 0 bases, with 13 bases between.

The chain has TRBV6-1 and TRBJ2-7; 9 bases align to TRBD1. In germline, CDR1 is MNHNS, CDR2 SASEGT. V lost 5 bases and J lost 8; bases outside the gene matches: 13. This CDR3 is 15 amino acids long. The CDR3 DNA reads TGTGCCAGCAGTACCGGACAGGGGAGGGGGGTGCAGCAGTACTTC. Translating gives CASSTGQGRGVQQYF.

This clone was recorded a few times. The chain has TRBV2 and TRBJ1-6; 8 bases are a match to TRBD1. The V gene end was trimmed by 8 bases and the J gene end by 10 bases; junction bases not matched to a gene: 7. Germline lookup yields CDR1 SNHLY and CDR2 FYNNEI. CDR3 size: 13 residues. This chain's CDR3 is CASRTGKESPLHF. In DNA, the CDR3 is TGTGCCAGCCGGACAGGGAAGGAATCACCCCTCCACTTT.

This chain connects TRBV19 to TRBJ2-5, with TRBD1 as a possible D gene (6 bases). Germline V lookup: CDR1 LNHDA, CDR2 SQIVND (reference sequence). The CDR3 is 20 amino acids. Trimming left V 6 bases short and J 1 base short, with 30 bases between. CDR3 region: CASSPRARDFGRGVQETQYF. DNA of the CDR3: TGTGCCAGTAGCCCTAGGGCTCGCGATTTTGGCAGGGGAGTCCAAGAGACCCAGTACTTC.